The 10 T cell receptor beta chains presented below share a single source sample, sequenced in a study of cytomegalovirus exposure and HLA in healthy donors. PCR amplification relied on 60 Vbeta primers (plus 13 Jbeta primers). TCRdb keeps only in-frame clones here, not all; method: immunoSEQ multiplex PCR. The sample includes some 120,000 clones, around 67% of them seen just once. Sequencing used PBMCs. These receptors were obtained from a woman aged 40 to 55 in good health and CMV-seronegative.

This clone turned up a few times. The chain uses TRBV5-5 and TRBJ2-7; 8 bases are shared with TRBD1. V lost 5 bases and J lost 4; bases outside the gene matches: 17. This CDR3 region has 17 residues. The germline V gene has CDR1 SGHKS and CDR2 YYEKEE (reference sequence). The CDR3 coding sequence is TGTGCCAGCAGTTACGAATATCCTGGGACAGGCTTTTACGAGCAGTACTTC. Its translation is CASSYEYPGTGFYEQYF. Variable domain in full (rest from reference TRBV5-5 and TRBJ2-7): DAGVTQSPTHLIKTRGQQVTLRCSPISGHKSVSWYQQVLGQGPQFIFQYYEKEERGRGNFPDRFSARQFPNYSSELNVNALLLGDSALYLCASSYEYPGTGFYEQYFGPGTRLTVT.

The chain has TRBV10-3 and TRBJ2-6; TRBD1 agrees at 10 bases. CDR3 length equals 16 residues. V lost 0 bases, J lost 12 bases, and 8 bases stayed unmatched. The germline V gene encodes CDR1 ENHRY and CDR2 SYGVKD. The DNA for the CDR3 is TGTGCCATCAGTGAGTCCGCCCGGGACAGGGGATCCGTCCTGACTTTC. It is translated as CAISESARDRGSVLTF.

In its sample, this clone was seen once. The rearrangement uses TRBV7-9 and TRBJ1-2; the D is unclear. In germline, CDR1 is SEHNR, CDR2 FQNEAQ (reference sequence). Trimming took 5 bases from V and 6 from J, leaving 16 bases between them. The CDR3 has 14 residues. The CDR3 sequence: CASSTERPRHGYTF. The CDR3, as DNA: TGTGCCAGCAGCACCGAGCGACCGAGGCATGGCTACACCTTC.

This clone was detected only a few times. J is TRBJ2-6 and V is TRBV19; TRBD2 is a possible D gene (5 bases). Looked up from germline, CDR1 is LNHDA and CDR2 is SQIVND (reference sequence). There are 16 residues in the CDR3. Trimming removed 5 bases at V and 0 bases at J, with 11 bases between. The CDR3 reads CASSSRGSSGANVLTF. The CDR3 DNA reads as TGTGCCAGTAGTTCCCGTGGGAGCTCTGGGGCCAACGTCCTGACTTTC.

This chain joins TRBV10-3 and TRBJ2-7; a weak D match, TRBD2 (6 bases). V lost 0 bases, J lost 1 base, and 10 bases lay in between. This CDR3 is built from 15 residues. Per the germline V gene, CDR1 is ENHRY and CDR2 is SYGVKD. The CDR3 region is CAISESVGGSYEQYF. As DNA, the CDR3 is TGTGCCATCAGTGAGTCTGTGGGGGGATCCTACGAGCAGTACTTC.

The V gene is TRBV2, the J gene TRBJ2-3, with D uncertain. Germline V gives CDR1 SNHLY, CDR2 FYNNEI. The V and J ends lost 4 bases and 6 bases respectively, with 11 bases between them. There are 13 residues in the CDR3. Here the CDR3 DNA reads TGTGCCAGCAGTGGCGTGCTCAGGGATACGCAGTATTTT. It is translated as CASSGVLRDTQYF.

The V gene is TRBV12-5, the J gene TRBJ1-1; 7 bases are shared with TRBD1. Germline CDR1 LGHNT, CDR2 FRNRAP. V lost 3 bases, J lost 5 bases, and 6 bases stayed unmatched. The CDR3 length is 14 residues. As DNA, the CDR3 is TGTGCTAGTGGTTTTAAGGGGGCTGGGACTGAAGCTTTCTTT. It yields the protein CASGFKGAGTEAFF.

The chain couples TRBV7-3 to TRBJ1-1; a weak D match, TRBD1 (6 bases). CDR1 SGHTA and CDR2 FQGTGA come from the germline V gene. The CDR3 totals 15 residues. The V and J ends lost 5 bases and 3 bases respectively, with 16 bases between them. The CDR3 DNA reads as TGTGCCAGCAGCCCCCGACCGAGGGGGTACACTGAAGCTTTCTTT. Protein sequence: CASSPRPRGYTEAFF.

The genes are TRBV5-5 and TRBJ1-1; D possibly corresponds to TRBD1 (6 bases). V was pared by 0 bases and J by 8 bases, with 8 bases between. The CDR3 totals 12 residues. Germline values: CDR1 SGHKS, CDR2 YYEKEE (reference sequence). The CDR3 here is CASSLVDREAFF. The CDR3 DNA follows: TGTGCCAGCAGCTTGGTTGACAGGGAAGCTTTCTTT. The whole variable domain, filled in from reference TRBV5-5 and TRBJ1-1, reads DAGVTQSPTHLIKTRGQQVTLRCSPISGHKSVSWYQQVLGQGPQFIFQYYEKEERGRGNFPDRFSARQFPNYSSELNVNALLLGDSALYLCASSLVDREAFFGQGTRLTVV.

The chain uses TRBV5-1 and TRBJ2-5, with 8 bases that match TRBD2. With the DNA end fitting TRBJ2-7 better, the J assignment may be wrong. The CDR3 has 15 amino acids. Germline V gives CDR1 SGHRS, CDR2 YFSETQ. CDR3 residues: CASSLSGGRMYEQYF. The CDR3 DNA is TGCGCCAGCAGCTTATCGGGGGGGCGTATGTACGAGCAGTACTTC.